This entry lists 11 T cell receptor beta chains sequenced from one sample in a study of cytomegalovirus exposure and HLA in healthy donors. Some clones are missing from TCRdb's copy, which holds only in-frame ones; the method was immunoSEQ multiplex PCR. In the table there are about 180,000 clones, 85% of which are singletons. Sequences were obtained from PBMCs. The receptors originated from a man between 18 and 35 years old in good health and CMV-seropositive.

The J gene is TRBJ2-2, the V gene TRBV4-1; 7 nucleotides match TRBD1. Germline CDR1 MGHRA, CDR2 YSYEKL. CDR3 length: 16 amino acids. V dropped 4 bases and J dropped 5; count of bases not matched to a gene: 10. CDR3 in amino acids: CASSRRRDSQTGELFF. Written as DNA, the CDR3 is TGCGCCAGCAGCCGGAGAAGGGACAGTCAGACCGGGGAGCTGTTTTTT.

This clone appeared a few times. This chain connects TRBV7-9 to TRBJ1-2; 8 bases match TRBD1. Germline V gives CDR1 SEHNR, CDR2 FQNEAQ (reference sequence). The CDR3 length is 16 residues. V trimming: 5 bases; J trimming: 2 bases; junction bases outside the gene matches: 10. CDR3 protein: CASSALPGTGNYGYTF. CDR3 coding DNA: TGTGCCAGCAGCGCGCTCCCCGGGACAGGAAACTATGGCTACACCTTC.

V usage is TRBV5-1 and J usage is TRBJ1-1, with D maybe TRBD1 (5 bases). The CDR3 has 16 amino acids. The V and J ends lost 0 bases and 3 bases respectively, with 15 bases between them. Germline V CDR1 and CDR2: SGHRS, YFSETQ. The CDR3, as DNA: TGCGCCAGCAGCTTGGGGGCTTGGGGGGTGGACACTGAAGCTTTCTTT. It is translated as CASSLGAWGVDTEAFF.

This clone was counted only a few times. The chain links TRBV19 to TRBJ2-7; 9 nucleotides align to TRBD1. V shed 4 bases, J shed 2 bases, and the junction held 12 bases outside the gene matches. The germline CDR1 and CDR2 sequences are LNHDA and SQIVND (reference sequence). This CDR3 comprises 17 residues. CDR3 sequence (DNA): TGTGCCAGTAGTAAACAGGGACAGGGAAGCTTAACCTACGAGCAGTACTTC. As protein: CASSKQGQGSLTYEQYF. The variable domain in full, completed from reference TRBV19 and TRBJ2-7, reads DGGITQSPKYLFRKEGQNVTLSCEQNLNHDAMYWYRQDPGQGLRLIYYSQIVNDFQKGDIAEGYSVSREKKESFPLTVTSAQKNPTAFYLCASSKQGQGSLTYEQYFGPGTRLTVT.

The chain carries TRBV28 and TRBJ1-2; TRBD1 matches 7 bases. This CDR3 has 14 residues. V gave up 5 bases and J gave up 2 bases; unmatched junction bases: 5. Germline CDR1 reads MDHEN; CDR2 reads SYDVKM. CDR3 protein: CASSETGQNYGYTF. As DNA, the CDR3 is TGTGCCAGCAGTGAGACGGGACAGAACTATGGCTACACCTTC.

The chain carries TRBV28 and TRBJ2-1; TRBD1 matches at 10 bases. The CDR3 sequence is 17 residues long. Germline trimming cut 4 bases from V and 7 bases from J; bases unmatched to any gene: 13. CDR1 is MDHEN, CDR2 SYDVKM, per germline. CDR3 amino acids: CASSSRTGGTARNEQFF. In nucleotides, the CDR3 is TGTGCCAGCAGTTCAAGGACAGGGGGAACGGCCCGGAATGAGCAGTTCTTC.

V usage is TRBV7-8 and J usage is TRBJ1-1; tentatively, D is TRBD1 (5 bases). This CDR3 comprises 13 residues. V was shortened by 1 base and J by 5 bases, with 8 bases between the two germline ends. Per germline, CDR1 SGHVS and CDR2 FQNEAQ. The chain's CDR3 is CASSLGGSTEAFF. The CDR3 nucleotides are TGTGCCAGCAGCTTAGGGGGCTCAACTGAAGCTTTCTTT. Looking up the rest from reference TRBV7-8 and TRBJ1-1 gives the full variable domain: GAGVSQSPRYKVAKRGQDVALRCDPISGHVSLFWYQQALGQGPEFLTYFQNEAQLDKSGLPSDRFFAERPEGSVSTLKIQRTQQEDSAVYLCASSLGGSTEAFFGQGTRLTVV.

A single count supports this clone. This sequence joins TRBV6-5 and TRBJ1-3, with a weak D call TRBD1 (6 bases). CDR1 and CDR2 from the germline V gene are MNHEY and SVGAGI. Deletions cut 6 bases from V and 2 bases from J, with 11 bases between. This CDR3 contains 14 residues. The CDR3 here is CASRLRGTGNTIYF. The DNA for the CDR3 is TGTGCCAGCAGACTCAGGGGTACTGGAAACACCATATATTTT.

This clone was recorded a few times. The rearrangement joins TRBV19 to TRBJ1-1; D is unresolved. Germline V gives CDR1 LNHDA, CDR2 SQIVND (reference sequence). Trimming cost V 8 bases and J 1 base, with 11 bases left between them. The CDR3 sequence is 13 residues long. The CDR3 reads CASGTQANTEAFF. The CDR3 DNA is TGTGCCAGTGGCACTCAGGCGAACACTGAAGCTTTCTTT.

The chain couples TRBV21-1 to TRBJ2-2; no DNA check was done on the table's D call, TRBD1. TRBV21-1 is shown as a pseudogene. The CDR3 totals 17 residues. This CDR3 is CASSKPRQGPNTGELFF. The CDR3 region has the DNA TGTGCCAGCAGCAAACCTAGACAGGGTCCGAACACCGGGGAGCTGTTTTTT.

CDR3 protein: CASSLSGQGEYIQYF. CDR3 bases: TGTGCCAGCAGTTTATCGGGACAGGGTGAATACATTCAGTACTTC. The V call is TRBV28, the J call TRBJ2-4; 9 nucleotides align to TRBD1. The CDR3 runs to 15 residues. Germline CDR1 is MDHEN and CDR2 is SYDVKM. V shed 1 base and J 8 bases; nucleotides not matched to a gene: 6.